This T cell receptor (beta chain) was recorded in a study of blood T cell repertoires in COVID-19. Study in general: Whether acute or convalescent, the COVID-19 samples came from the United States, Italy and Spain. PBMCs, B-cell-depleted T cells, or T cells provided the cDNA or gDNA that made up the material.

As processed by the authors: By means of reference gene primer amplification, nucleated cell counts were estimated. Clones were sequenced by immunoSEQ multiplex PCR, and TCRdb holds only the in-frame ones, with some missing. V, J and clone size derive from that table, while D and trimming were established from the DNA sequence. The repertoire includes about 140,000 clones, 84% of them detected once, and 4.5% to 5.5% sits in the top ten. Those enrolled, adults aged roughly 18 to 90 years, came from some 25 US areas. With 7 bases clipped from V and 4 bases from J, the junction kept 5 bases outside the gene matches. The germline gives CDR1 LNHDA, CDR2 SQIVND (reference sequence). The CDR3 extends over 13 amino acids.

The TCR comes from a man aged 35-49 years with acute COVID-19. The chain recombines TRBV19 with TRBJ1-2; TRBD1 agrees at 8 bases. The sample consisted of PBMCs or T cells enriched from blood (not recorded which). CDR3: CASKRTGFYGYTF. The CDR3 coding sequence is TGTGCCAGTAAGCGGACAGGGTTCTATGGCTACACCTTC.